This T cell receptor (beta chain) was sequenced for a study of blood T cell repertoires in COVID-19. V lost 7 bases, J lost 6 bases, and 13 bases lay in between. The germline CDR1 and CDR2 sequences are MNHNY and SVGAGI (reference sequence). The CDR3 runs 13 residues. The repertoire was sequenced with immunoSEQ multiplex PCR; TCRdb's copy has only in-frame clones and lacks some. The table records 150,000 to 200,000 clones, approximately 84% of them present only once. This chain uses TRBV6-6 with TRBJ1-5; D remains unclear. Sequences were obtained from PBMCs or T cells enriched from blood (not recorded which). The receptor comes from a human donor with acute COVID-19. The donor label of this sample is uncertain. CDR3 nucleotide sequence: TGTGCCAGCACCCCAACGGGAGGTCAGCCCCAGCATTTT. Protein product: CASTPTGGQPQHF.